The sequence of this T cell receptor beta chain was determined in a study of T cells after yellow fever vaccination. Synthesis of TCR cDNA relied on 5'RACE template switching, which attached a universal primer site and UMIs. MiXCR, run by TCRdb on the 5' RACE reads, gives a single entry per CDR3 protein. The repertoire holds 120,000 or so distinct CDR3 sequences, with around 15% as singletons. This specimen consisted of CD8+ T cells sorted from PBMCs, obtained 5 days after the yellow fever booster vaccination. This receptor was identified in a man between 18 and 35 years old who received the YFV17D yellow fever vaccine.

The CDR3 loop reads CASSLGFGSSYEQYF. CDR3 nucleotides: TGTGCCAGCAGTTTAGGTTTCGGGAGCTCCTACGAGCAGTACTTC. The chain employs TRBV12-3 or TRBV12-4 and TRBJ2-7, with D tentatively TRBD2 (6 bases). Trimming shortened V by 1 base and J by 0 bases, and 10 bases separated the two germline ends. The CDR3 runs 15 residues.